Ten or more counts support the clone carrying this T cell receptor (beta chain). No antigen is known for it. The sample is drawn from a study of CD8 T cells in ankylosing spondylitis. Overall study results and limits: Matched ankylosing spondylitis synovial fluid reportedly contained a significantly enriched population of disease-linked clones. Clones linked to the disease showed a CD8+ phenotype. They occurred at relatively low frequencies in peripheral blood. It appeared that ankylosing spondylitis blood was characterized by a TCR beta motif of under ten highly homologous variants.

TCRdb reprocessed the 5' RACE reads via MiXCR and lists one record per CDR3 protein. This sample has about 700,000 distinct CDR3 sequences, with over 15% found just once. The CDR3 length is 16 residues. The germline V gene has CDR1 SGHRS and CDR2 YFSETQ. V dropped 4 bases and J dropped 0; count of bases not matched to a gene: 6. The receptor comes from a male donor with ankylosing spondylitis. The rearrangement links TRBV5-1 to TRBJ2-3; 9 nucleotides line up with TRBD2. Sequences were obtained from blood, either unsorted or a sorted T cell fraction (not recorded which). CDR3 sequence reads: CASSKLAGESTDTQYF. The CDR3 nucleotides are TGCGCCAGCAGCAAATTAGCGGGAGAGAGCACAGATACGCAGTATTTT.